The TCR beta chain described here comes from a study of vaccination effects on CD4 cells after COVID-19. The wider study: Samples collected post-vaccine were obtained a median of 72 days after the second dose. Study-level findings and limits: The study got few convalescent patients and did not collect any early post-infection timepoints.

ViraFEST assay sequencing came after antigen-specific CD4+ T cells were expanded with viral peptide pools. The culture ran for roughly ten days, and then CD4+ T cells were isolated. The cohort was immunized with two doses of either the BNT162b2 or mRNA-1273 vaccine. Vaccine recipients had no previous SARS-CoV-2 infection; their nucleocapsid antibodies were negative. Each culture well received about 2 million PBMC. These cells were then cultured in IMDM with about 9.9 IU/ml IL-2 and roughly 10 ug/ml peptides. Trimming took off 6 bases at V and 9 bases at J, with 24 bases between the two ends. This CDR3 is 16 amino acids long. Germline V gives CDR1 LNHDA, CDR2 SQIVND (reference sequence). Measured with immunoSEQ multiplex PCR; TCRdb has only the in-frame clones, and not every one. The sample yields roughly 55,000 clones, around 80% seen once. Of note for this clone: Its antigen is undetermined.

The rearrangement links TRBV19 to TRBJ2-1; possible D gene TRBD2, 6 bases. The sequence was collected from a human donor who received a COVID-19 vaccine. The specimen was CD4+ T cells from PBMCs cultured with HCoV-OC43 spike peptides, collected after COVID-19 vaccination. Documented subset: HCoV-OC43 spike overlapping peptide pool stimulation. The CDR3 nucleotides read TGTGCCAGTAGCCGATCCGGGAGACAGAACTTGGGTGAGCAGTTCTTC. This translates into CASSRSGRQNLGEQFF.